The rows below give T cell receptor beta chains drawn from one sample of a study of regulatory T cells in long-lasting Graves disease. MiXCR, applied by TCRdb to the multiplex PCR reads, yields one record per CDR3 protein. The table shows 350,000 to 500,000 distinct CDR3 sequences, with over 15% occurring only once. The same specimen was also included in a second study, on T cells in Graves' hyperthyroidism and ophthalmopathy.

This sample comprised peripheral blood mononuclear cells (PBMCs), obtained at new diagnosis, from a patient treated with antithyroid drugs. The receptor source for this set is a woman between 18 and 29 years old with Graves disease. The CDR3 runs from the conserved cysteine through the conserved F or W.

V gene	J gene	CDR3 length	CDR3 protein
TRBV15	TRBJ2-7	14	CATSREAGYYEQYF
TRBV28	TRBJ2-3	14	CASSPWLSTDTQYF
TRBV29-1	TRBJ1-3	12	CSVAGTRNTIYF
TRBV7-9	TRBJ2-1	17	CASSLGGLAGVYNEQFF
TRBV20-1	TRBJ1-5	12	CSARSGNQPQHF
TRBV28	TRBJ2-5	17	CASSLDRGTGVLETQYF
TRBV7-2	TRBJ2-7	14	CASSLARDSYEQYF
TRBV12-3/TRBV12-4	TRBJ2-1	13	CASSPDRGHEQFF
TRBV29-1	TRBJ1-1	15	CSVEDLGGWDTEAFF
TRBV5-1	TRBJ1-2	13	CASSLSFGDGYTF
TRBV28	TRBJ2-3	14	CASSFFRNTDTQYF
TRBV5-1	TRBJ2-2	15	CASSPGQGGSGELFF
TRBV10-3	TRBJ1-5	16	CAISDSGGTGDQPQHF
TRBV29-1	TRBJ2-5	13	CSVDGSGQETQYF
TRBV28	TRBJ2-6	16	CASSFPGGAGANVLTF
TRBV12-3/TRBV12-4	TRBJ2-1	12	CASSASGGEQFF
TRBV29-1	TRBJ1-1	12	CSAPREGTEAFF
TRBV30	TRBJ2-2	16	CAWRLLLGTNTGELFF
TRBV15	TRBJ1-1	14	CATSRGAMNTEAFF
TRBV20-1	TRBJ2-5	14	CSARELGYQETQYF
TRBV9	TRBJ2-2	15	CASSVAFGGTGELFF
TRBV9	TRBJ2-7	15	CASSVDLAGEYEQYF
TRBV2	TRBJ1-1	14	CACSETTLATEAFF
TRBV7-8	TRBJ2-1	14	CASSLDPTDNEQFF
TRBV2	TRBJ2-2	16	CASSPLTSGRAGEPFF
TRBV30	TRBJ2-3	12	CAWSGGTDTQYF
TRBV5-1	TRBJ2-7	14	CASSLYQGSYEQYF
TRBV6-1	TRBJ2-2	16	CASTRSWDLGTGELFF
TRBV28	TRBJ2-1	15	CASSQGGAMGFEQFF
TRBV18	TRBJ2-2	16	CASSPPVKLGFRELFF
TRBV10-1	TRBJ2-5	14	CASSKGQLQETQYF
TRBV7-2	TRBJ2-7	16	CASSLVGAGAVGEQYF
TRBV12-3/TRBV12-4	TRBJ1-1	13	CASTPQQGTEAFF
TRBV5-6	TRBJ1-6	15	CASSLDRVDNSPLHF
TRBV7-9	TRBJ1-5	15	CASSDAGFVDQPQHF
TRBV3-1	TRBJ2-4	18	CASSQVLRRTSLENIQYF
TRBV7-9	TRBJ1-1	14	CASSATGRHTEAFF
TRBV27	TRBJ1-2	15	CASSLGQGPYYGYTF
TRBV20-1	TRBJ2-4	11	CSAGGGYIQYF
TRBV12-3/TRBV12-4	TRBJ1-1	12	CASSTPNTEAFF
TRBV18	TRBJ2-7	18	CASSAGTGVAGGSYEQYF
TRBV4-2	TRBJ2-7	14	CASSPRVGGYEQYF
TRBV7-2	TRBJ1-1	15	CASSLFKGANTEAFF
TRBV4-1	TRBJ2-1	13	CASSQVNSDEQFF
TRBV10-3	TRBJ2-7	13	CAITRDSNYEQYF
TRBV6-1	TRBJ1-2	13	CASSAHRQGGYTF
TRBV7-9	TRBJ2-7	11	CASRRNYEQYF
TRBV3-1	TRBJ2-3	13	CASSPQGEDTQYF
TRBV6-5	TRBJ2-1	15	CASSFNVGANNEQFF
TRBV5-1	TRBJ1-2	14	CASSLEEGAYGYTF
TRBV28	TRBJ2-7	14	CASSPPGYSYEQYF